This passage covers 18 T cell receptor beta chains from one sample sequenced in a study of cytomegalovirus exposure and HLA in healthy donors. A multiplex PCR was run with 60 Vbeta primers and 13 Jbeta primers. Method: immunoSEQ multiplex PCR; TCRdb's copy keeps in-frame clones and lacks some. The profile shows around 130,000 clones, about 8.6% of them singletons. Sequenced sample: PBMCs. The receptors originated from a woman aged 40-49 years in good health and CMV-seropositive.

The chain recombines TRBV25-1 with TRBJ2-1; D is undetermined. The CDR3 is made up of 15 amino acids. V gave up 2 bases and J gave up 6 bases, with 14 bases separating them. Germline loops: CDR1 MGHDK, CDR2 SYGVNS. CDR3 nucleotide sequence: TGTGCCAGCAGTGAAGGCGAGGTAATACCCAATGAGCAGTTCTTC. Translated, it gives CASSEGEVIPNEQFF.

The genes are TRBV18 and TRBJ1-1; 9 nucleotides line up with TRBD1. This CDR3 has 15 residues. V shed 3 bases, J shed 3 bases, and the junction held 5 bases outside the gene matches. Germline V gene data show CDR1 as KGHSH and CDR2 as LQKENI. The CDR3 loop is CASSPPGTGYTEAFF. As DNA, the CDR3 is TGTGCCAGCTCACCCCCTGGGACAGGGTACACTGAAGCTTTCTTT.

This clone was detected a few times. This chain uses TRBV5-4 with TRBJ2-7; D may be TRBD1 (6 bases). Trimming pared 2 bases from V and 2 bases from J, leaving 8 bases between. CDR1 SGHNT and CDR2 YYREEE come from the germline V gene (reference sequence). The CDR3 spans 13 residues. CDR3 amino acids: CASSFGQTYEQYF. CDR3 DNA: TGTGCCAGCAGCTTCGGACAGACCTACGAGCAGTACTTC.

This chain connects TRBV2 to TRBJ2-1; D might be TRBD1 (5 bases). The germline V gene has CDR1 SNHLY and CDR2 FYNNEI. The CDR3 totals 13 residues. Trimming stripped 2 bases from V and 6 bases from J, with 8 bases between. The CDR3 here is CASSELGVNEQFF. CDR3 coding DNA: TGTGCCAGCAGTGAATTAGGGGTCAATGAGCAGTTCTTC.

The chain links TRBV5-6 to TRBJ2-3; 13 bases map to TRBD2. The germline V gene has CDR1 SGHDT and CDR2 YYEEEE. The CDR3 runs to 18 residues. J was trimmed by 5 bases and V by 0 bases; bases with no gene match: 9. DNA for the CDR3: TGTGCCAGCAGCTTGGGACTAGCGGGGGGAGGATCGGGAGATACGCAGTATTTT. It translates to CASSLGLAGGGSGDTQYF. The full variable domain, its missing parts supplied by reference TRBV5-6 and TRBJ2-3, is DAGVTQSPTHLIKTRGQQVTLRCSPKSGHDTVSWYQQALGQGPQFIFQYYEEEERQRGNFPDRFSGHQFPNYSSELNVNALLLGDSALYLCASSLGLAGGGSGDTQYFGPGTRLTVL.

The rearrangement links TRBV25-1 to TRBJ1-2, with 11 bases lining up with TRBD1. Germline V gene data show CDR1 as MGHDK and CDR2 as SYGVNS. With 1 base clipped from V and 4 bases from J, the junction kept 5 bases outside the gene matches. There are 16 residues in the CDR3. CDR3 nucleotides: TGTGCCAGCAGTGAATTCGGACAGGGGGCTGGCTATGGCTACACCTTC. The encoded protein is CASSEFGQGAGYGYTF.

For the CDR3, the DNA is TGTGCCAGCAGCCCCCGACAATCGGCGATCAACGAGCAGTACTTC. It specifies CASSPRQSAINEQYF. This chain connects TRBV5-5 to TRBJ2-7; D gene ambiguous. The V and J ends lost 4 bases and 5 bases respectively, with 19 bases between them. The CDR3 is 15 residues long. In germline, CDR1 is SGHKS, CDR2 YYEKEE (reference sequence).

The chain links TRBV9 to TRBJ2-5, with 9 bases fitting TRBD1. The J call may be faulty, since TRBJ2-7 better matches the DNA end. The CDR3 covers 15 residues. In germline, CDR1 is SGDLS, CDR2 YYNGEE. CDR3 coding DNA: TGTGCCAGCAGCGTCGGGACAGGGAGCCTTGACGAGCAGTACTTC. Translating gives CASSVGTGSLDEQYF.

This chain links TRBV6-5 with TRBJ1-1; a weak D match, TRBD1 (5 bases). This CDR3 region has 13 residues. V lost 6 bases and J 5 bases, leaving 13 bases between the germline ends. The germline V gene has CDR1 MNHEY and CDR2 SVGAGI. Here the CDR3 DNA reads TGTGCCAGCAGGCCCGGGGGTGGGACTGAAGCTTTCTTT. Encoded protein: CASRPGGGTEAFF.

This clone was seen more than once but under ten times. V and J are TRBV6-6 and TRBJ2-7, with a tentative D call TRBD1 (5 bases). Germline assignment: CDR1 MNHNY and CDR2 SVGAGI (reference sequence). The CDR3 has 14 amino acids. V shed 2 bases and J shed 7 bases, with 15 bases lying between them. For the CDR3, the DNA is TGTGCCAGCAGTTACGATGGGGCCCCGGGTGAGCAGTACTTC. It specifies CASSYDGAPGEQYF.

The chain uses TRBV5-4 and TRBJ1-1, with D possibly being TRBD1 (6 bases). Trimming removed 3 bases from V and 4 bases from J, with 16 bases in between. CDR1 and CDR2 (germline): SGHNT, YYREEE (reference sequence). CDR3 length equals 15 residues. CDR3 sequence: CASSSTLTGFTEAFF. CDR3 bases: TGTGCCAGCAGCTCGACGTTGACAGGATTCACTGAAGCTTTCTTT. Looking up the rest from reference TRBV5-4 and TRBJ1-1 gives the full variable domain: ETGVTQSPTHLIKTRGQQVTLRCSSQSGHNTVSWYQQALGQGPQFIFQYYREEENGRGNFPPRFSGLQFPNYSSELNVNALELDDSALYLCASSSTLTGFTEAFFGQGTRLTVV.

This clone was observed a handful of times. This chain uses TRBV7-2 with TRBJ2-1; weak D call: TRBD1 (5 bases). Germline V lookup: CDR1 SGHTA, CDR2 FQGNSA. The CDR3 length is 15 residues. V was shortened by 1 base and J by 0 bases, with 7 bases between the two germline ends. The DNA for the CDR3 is TGTGCCAGCAGCTTAGAGGGGTTCTCCTACAATGAGCAGTTCTTC. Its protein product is CASSLEGFSYNEQFF.

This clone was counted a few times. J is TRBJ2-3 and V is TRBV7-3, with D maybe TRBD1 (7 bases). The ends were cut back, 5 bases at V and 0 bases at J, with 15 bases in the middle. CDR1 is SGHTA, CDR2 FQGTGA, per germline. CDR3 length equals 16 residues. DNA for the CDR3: TGTGCCAGCAGCCTCTTTCAGGGGGGTAGCACAGATACGCAGTATTTT. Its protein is CASSLFQGGSTDTQYF.

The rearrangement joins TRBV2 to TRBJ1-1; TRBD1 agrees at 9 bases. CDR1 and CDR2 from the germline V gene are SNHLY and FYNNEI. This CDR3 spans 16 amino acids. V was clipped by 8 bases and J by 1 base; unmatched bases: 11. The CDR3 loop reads CASGPNRDRENTEAFF. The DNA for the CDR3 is TGTGCCAGCGGGCCAAATAGGGACAGGGAGAACACTGAAGCTTTCTTT.

CDR3 in DNA: TGTGCCAGCAGCGTAGTCAGGGGGCGCTTGGGGAAGTCTAACTATGGCTACACCTTC. Encoded protein: CASSVVRGRLGKSNYGYTF. This chain links TRBV9 with TRBJ1-2; 8 bases agree with TRBD1. Trimming at V came to 0 bases and at J to 0 bases, leaving 13 bases not matched to a gene. The CDR3 spans 19 residues. Germline V CDR1 and CDR2: SGDLS, YYNGEE.

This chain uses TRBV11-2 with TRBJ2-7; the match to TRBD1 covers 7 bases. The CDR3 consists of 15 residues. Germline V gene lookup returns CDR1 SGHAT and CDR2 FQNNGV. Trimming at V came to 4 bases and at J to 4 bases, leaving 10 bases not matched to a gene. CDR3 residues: CASSSNRDSIYEQYF. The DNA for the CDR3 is TGTGCCAGCAGCTCCAACCGGGACAGCATTTACGAGCAGTACTTC.

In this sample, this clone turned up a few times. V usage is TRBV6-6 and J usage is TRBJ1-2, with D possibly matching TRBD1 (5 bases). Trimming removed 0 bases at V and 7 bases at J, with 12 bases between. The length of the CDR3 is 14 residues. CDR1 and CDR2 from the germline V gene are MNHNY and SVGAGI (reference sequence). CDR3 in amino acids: CASSYSAGDSGYTF. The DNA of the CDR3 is TGTGCCAGCAGTTACTCCGCGGGGGACTCTGGCTACACCTTC.

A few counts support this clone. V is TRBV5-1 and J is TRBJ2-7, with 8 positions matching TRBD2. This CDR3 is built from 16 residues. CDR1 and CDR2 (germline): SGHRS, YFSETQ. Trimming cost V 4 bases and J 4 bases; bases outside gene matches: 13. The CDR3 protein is CASSPAGGRFPYEQYF. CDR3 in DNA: TGCGCCAGCAGCCCCGCGGGGGGCCGATTCCCTTACGAGCAGTACTTC.